This TCR beta chain was identified in a study of spatial heterogeneity in lung cancer. About the study: Alpha-chain sequences were consistently detected in smaller numbers than beta-chain sequences.

Specified time point: sample taken at primary tumor resection. Untreated early-stage non-small cell lung cancer patients, fewer than 85 in total, were the donors. Extraction of whole RNA from tumor, nontumor lung or frozen PBMC preceded unsorted sequencing. TCR cDNA molecules each carried a unique molecular identifier. One entry per CDR3 protein, called by TCRdb with MiXCR from the 5' RACE reads. The data show over 8,500 distinct CDR3 sequences, around 15% seen once. Germline V gene lookup returns CDR1 SGHTA and CDR2 FQGNSA. Trimming took off 2 bases at V and 7 bases at J, with 3 bases between the two ends. This CDR3 has 11 amino acids. Study-level points and caveats: Counts of expanded alpha and beta TCRs within tumors tracked the tumor nonsynonymous mutation count.

A note on this clonotype: Its antigen remains unknown.

The rearrangement links TRBV7-2 to TRBJ2-1; no definite D call. The sequences come from lung tumor tissue, collected at surgery. This sequence was found in a male donor with early-stage non-small cell lung cancer. CDR3 DNA: TGTGCCAGCAGCTTAATGAATGAGCAGTTCTTC. Protein product: CASSLMNEQFF.